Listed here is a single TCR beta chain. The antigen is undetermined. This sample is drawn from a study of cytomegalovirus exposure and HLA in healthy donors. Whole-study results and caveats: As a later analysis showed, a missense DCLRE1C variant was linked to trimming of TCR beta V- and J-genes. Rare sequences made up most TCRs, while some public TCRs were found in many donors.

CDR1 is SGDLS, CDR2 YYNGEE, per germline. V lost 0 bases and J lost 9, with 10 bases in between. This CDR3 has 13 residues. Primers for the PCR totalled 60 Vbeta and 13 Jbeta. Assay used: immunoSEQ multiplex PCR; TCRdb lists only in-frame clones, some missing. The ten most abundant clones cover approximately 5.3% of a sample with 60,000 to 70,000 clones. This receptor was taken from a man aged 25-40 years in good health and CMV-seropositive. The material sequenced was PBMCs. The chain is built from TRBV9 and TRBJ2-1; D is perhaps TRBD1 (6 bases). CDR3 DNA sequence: TGTGCCAGCAGCGTAGATCGCAGGGGTGAGCAGTTCTTC. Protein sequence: CASSVDRRGEQFF.